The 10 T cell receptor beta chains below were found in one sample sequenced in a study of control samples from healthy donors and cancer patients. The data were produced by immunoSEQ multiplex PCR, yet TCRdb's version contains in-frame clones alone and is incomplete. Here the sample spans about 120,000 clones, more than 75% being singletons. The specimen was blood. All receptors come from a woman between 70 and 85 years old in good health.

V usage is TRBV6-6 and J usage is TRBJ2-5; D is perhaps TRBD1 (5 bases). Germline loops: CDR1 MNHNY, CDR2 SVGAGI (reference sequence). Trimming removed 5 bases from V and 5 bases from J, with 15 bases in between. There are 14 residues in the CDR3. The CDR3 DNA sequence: TGTGCCAGCAGTAGCCCCCAGGGTGTTGAGACCCAGTACTTC. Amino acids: CASSSPQGVETQYF.

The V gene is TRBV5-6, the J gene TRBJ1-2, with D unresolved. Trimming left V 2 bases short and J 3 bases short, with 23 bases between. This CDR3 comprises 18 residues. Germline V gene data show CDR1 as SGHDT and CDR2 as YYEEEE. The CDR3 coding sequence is TGTGCCAGCAGCTTTGTTGGGCGGGCCCCCCAGAGTTACTATGGCTACACCTTC. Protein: CASSFVGRAPQSYYGYTF. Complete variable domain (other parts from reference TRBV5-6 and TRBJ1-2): DAGVTQSPTHLIKTRGQQVTLRCSPKSGHDTVSWYQQALGQGPQFIFQYYEEEERQRGNFPDRFSGHQFPNYSSELNVNALLLGDSALYLCASSFVGRAPQSYYGYTFGSGTRLTVV.

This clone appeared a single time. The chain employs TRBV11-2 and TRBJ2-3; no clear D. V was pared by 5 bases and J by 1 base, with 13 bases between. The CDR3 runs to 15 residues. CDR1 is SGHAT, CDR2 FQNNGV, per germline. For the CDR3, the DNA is TGTGCCAGCAGCCCCGGATTTGGCGGCACAGATACGCAGTATTTT. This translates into CASSPGFGGTDTQYF.

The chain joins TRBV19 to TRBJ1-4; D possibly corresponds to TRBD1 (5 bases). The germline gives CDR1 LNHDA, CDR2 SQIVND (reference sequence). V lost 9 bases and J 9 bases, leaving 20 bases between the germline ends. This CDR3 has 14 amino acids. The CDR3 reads CASRPGPTGQKLFF. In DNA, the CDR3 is TGTGCCAGCAGACCGGGACCTACAGGTCAAAAACTGTTTTTT.

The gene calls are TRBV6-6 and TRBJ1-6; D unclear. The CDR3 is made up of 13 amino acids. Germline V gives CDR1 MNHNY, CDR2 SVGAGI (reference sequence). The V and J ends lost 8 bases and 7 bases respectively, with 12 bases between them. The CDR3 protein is CASPAPGNSPLHF. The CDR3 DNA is TGTGCCAGCCCCGCCCCGGGGAATTCACCCCTCCACTTT.

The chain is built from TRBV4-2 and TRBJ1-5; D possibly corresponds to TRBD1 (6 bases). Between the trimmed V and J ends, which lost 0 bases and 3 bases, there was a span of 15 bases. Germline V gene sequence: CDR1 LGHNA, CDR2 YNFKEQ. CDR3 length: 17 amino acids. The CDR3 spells CASSQDLATGINQPQHF. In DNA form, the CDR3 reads TGTGCCAGCAGCCAAGACCTCGCGACAGGAATCAATCAGCCCCAGCATTTT.

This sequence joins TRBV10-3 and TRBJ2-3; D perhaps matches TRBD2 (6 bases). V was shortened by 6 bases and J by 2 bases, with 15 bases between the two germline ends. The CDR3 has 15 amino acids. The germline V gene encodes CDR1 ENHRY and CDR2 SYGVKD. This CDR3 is CAISPRETTTDTQYF. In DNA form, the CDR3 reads TGTGCCATCAGCCCCCGGGAGACTACCACAGATACGCAGTATTTT.

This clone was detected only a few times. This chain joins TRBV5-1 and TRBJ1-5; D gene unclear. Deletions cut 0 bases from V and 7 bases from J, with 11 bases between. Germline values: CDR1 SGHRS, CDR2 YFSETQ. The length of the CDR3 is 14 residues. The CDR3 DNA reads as TGCGCCAGCAGCTTGGACACGCCGGGGCAGCCCCAGCATTTT. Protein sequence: CASSLDTPGQPQHF.

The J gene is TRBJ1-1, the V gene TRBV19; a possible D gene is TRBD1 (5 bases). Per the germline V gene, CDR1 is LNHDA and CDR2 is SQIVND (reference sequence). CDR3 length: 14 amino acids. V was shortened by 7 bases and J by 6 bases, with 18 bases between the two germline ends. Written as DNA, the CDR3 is TGTGCCAGTACCCCACAGGCTATTGGGTCTGAAGCTTTCTTT. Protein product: CASTPQAIGSEAFF.

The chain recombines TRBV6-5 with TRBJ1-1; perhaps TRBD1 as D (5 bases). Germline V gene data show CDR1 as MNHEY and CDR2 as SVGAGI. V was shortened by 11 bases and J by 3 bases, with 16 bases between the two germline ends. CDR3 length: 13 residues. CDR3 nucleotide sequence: TGTGCCGGAAGCAGGGCCCTGTACACTGAAGCTTTCTTT. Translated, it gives CAGSRALYTEAFF.